This TCR beta chain is from a study of chemoradiotherapy in HPV16-positive cancers. Across the study: Candidate HPV-specific T-cell clones and common TCR motifs came from functional assays in a couple of HPV16-positive patients. Study results and limitations: Only a couple of HPV16-positive patients supplied the functional HPV-specificity definition. During treatment, candidate HPV-specific clones and E7-related motifs expanded in tumor.

Samples were taken several times over chemoradiotherapy. With regard to this clone: Its antigen is as yet unknown.

Libraries were prepared by immunoSEQ multiplex PCR; TCRdb keeps only in-frame clonotypes and omits some of them. The data contain some 25,000 clones, approximately 95% of them singletons. This clonotype originated in a human donor with HPV-associated anogenital cancer. The sample was acquired from a patient who underwent chemoradiotherapy.

The CDR3 region is CASSQDKRQGGQPQHF. In DNA form, the CDR3 reads TGCGCCAGCAGCCAAGATAAACGACAGGGAGGTCAGCCCCAGCATTTT. This chain connects TRBV4-1 to TRBJ1-5; 7 nucleotides agree with TRBD1. CDR3 length equals 16 residues. Germline V CDR1 and CDR2: MGHRA, YSYEKL. J lost 6 bases, V lost 0 bases, and 8 bases had no gene match.